This TCR beta chain was recorded in a study of T cell repertoires in cytomegalovirus infection. Overall study context: Public TCR beta signatures were indicative of both CMV infection and a matching HLA type. Broader study findings: Frequencies of public TCR beta families were cumulated, and this identified carriers of CMV plus the relevant HLA. HLA-C-restricted CMV clonotypes gave the most frequent clonotype in two of eight donors.

About this clonotype: Its antigen is unknown. The junction departs from germline at one end; a sequencing error may be responsible.

This CDR3 is built from 15 residues. CDR1 MNHNS and CDR2 SASEGT come from the germline V gene. TCRdb used MiXCR to reprocess the reads, holding one entry per CDR3 protein. Of about 440,000 distinct CDR3 sequences listed, about a third are singletons. The sequenced sample was PBMCs. The source is a human donor in good health (CMV status not recorded). Some clones in this sample may be carry-over from other donors' samples. The V call is TRBV6-1, the J call TRBJ1-5; the match to TRBD1 covers 7 bases. For the CDR3, the DNA is TGTGCCAGTAGTGAAGCAGGGGGGGCGAATCATCCCCAGCATTTT. Amino acids: CASSEAGGANHPQHF.